This section outlines one T cell receptor (beta chain) sequence together with its context. This clonotype was observed a handful of times. There is no known antigen for this receptor. Base qualities are missing; no much larger clone stands one base away. Libraries were built with RT-PCR. The run used an Illumina HiSeq 2500. TCRdb reran the public reads through fastp at Q25 and MiXCR, keeping productive beta chains. Entries that share a CDR3 protein sequence are merged under the most common genes and DNA. This sample is represented by roughly 670,000 distinct CDR3 sequences; 13% to 15% of them were singletons. 7.6% of the sample comes from the top ten. Trimming takes 4 bases off V and 8 bases off J; junction bases not matched to a gene: 7. The germline V gene (reference sequence) specifies SGHNT as CDR1 and YYREEE as CDR2. Counted from cysteine to phenylalanine, this CDR3 has 15 amino acids. The CDR3 DNA has 45 bases and is translated from base 1.

This specimen belongs to a study of response to subunit inactivated influenza vaccine (dated by TCRdb to the late 2010s). Broadly, across the study: Deep quantitative profiling of the T cell receptor repertoire was used in the study to follow responses to a trivalent subunit inactivated influenza vaccine. The full study reports these points: It was suggested by the authors that each seasonal influenza vaccination may recruit only a limited number of new T cells.

Here the chain combines TRBV5-4 and TRBJ2-1; 12 nucleotides in the junction match TRBD2. This TCR derives from a man aged 50-60 years who received an inactivated influenza vaccine. Donor details come from another sample of the same person, matched by shared clones. Source: PBMCs from blood, taken 14 to 15 days before vaccination. The nucleotide sequence is TGTGCCAGCAGCCTGACTAGCGGGAGTTGGGATGAGCAGTTCTTC. This translates into CASSLTSGSWDEQFF.